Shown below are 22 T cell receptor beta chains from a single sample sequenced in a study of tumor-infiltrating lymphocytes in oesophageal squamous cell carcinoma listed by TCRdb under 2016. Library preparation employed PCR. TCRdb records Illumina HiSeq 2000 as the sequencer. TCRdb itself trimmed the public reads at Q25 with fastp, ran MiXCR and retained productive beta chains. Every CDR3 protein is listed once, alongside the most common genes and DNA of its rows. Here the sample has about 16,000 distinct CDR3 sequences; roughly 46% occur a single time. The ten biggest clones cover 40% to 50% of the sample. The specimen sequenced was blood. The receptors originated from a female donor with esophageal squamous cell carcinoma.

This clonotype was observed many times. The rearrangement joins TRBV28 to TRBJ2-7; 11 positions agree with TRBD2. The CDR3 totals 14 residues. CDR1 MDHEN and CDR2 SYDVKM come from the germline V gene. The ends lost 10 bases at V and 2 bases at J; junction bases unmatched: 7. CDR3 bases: TGTGCCACCCTAGCGGGAGGTCAACCCTACGAGCAGTACTTC. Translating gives CATLAGGQPYEQYF.

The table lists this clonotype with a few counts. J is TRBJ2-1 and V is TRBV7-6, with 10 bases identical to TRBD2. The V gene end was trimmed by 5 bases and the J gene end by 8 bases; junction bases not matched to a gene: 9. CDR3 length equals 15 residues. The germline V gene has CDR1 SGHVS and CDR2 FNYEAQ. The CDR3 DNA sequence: TGTGCCAGCAGCCCGTTTAGCGGGAGGTTCTATGAGCAGTTCTTC. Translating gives CASSPFSGRFYEQFF.

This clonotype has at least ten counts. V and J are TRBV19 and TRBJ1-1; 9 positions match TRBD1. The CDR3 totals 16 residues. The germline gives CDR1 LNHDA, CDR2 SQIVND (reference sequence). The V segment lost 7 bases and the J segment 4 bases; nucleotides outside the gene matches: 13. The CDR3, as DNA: TGTGCCAGTACCCCGTCCGGGACAGGGAGGGCCACTGAAGCTTTCTTT. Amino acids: CASTPSGTGRATEAFF. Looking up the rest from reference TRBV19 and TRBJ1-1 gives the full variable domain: DGGITQSPKYLFRKEGQNVTLSCEQNLNHDAMYWYRQDPGQGLRLIYYSQIVNDFQKGDIAEGYSVSREKKESFPLTVTSAQKNPTAFYLCASTPSGTGRATEAFFGQGTRLTVV.

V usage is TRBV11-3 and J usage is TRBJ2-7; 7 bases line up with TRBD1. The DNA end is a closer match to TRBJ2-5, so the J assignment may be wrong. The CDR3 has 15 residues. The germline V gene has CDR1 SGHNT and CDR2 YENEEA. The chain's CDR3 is CASSLGGTAEETQYF. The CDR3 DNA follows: TGTGCCAGCAGCTTAGGTGGGACAGCCGAAGAGACCCAGTACTTC.

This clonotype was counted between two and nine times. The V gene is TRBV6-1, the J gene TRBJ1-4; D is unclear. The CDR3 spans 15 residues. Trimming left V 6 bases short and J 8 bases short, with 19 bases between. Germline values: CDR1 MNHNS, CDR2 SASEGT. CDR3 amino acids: CASRNMGGSGEKLFF. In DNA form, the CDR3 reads TGTGCCAGCAGGAATATGGGAGGCAGCGGAGAAAAACTGTTTTTT.

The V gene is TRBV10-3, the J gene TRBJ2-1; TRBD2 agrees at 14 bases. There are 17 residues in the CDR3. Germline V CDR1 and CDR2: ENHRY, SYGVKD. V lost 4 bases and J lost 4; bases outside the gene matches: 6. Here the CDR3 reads CAISAKGLAGGYNEQFF. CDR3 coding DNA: TGTGCCATCAGTGCCAAAGGACTAGCGGGAGGATACAATGAGCAGTTCTTC.

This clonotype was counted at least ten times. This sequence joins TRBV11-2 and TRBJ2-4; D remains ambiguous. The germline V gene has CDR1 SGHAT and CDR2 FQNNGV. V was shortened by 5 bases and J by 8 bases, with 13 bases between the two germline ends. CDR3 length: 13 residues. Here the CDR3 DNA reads TGTGCCAGCAGCCTCGACCCAGGAGACATTCAGTACTTC. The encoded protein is CASSLDPGDIQYF.

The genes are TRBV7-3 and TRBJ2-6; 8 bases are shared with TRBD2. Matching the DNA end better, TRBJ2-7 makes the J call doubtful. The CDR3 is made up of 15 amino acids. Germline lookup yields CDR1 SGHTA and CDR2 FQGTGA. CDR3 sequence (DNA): TGTGCCAGCAGCTTAGCCGGGACTAGGGAAGACGAGCAGTACTTC. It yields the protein CASSLAGTREDEQYF.

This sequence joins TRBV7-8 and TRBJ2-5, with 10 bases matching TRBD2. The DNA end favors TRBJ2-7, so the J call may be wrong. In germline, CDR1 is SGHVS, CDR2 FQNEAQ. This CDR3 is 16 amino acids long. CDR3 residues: CASSALGLASRSEQYF. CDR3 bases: TGTGCCAGCAGCGCCCTGGGACTAGCGAGTAGATCCGAGCAGTACTTC.

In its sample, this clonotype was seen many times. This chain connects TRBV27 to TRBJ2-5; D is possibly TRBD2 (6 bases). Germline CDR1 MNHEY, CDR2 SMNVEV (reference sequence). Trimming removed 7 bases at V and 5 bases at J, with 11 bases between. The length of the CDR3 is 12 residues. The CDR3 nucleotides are TGTGCCAGCAAAGACGGGGGTGAGACCCAGTACTTC. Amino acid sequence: CASKDGGETQYF.

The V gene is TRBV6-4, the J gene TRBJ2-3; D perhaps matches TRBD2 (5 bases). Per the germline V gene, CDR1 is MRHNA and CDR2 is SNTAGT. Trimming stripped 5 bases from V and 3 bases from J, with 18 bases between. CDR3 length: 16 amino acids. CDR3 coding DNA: TGTGCCAGCAGTCGAGGGCAGCGTTTACCAACAGATACGCAGTATTTT. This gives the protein CASSRGQRLPTDTQYF.

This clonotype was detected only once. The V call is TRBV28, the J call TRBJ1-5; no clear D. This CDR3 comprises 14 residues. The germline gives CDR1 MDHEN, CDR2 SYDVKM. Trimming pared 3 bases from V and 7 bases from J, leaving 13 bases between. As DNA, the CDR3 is TGTGCCAGCAGTTTGTGGCAGGATGGCCAGCCCCAGCATTTT. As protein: CASSLWQDGQPQHF.

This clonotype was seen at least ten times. The CDR3 sequence: CASRDTGLLPETQYF. As DNA, the CDR3 is TGTGCCAGTAGAGACACCGGACTTCTCCCTGAGACCCAGTACTTC. V gene TRBV19 combines with J gene TRBJ2-5; D is possibly TRBD2 (5 bases). The germline V gene has CDR1 LNHDA and CDR2 SQIVND (reference sequence). Trimming removed 6 bases at V and 5 bases at J, with 19 bases between. The CDR3 is 15 amino acids.

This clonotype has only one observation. The CDR3 region has the DNA TGTGCCAGCAAAGTGGGCAATGAGCAGTTCTTC. It codes for CASKVGNEQFF. The gene calls are TRBV12-3 or TRBV12-4 and TRBJ2-5; D remains ambiguous. The end of the DNA is better explained by TRBJ2-1, so the J call may be wrong. This CDR3 contains 11 residues.

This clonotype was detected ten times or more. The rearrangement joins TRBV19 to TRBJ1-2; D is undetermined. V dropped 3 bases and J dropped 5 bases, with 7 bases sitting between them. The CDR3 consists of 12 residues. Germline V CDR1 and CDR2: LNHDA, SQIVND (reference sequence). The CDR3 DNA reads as TGTGCCAGTAGTATTAGACGGTATGGCTACACCTTC. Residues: CASSIRRYGYTF.

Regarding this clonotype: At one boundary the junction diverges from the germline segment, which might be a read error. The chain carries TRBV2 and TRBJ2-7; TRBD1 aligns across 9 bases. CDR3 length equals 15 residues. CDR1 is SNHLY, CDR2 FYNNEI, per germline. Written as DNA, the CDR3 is TGTGCCAGCAGTGTACAGGGGGCTAGTGATTCACCCCTCCACTTC. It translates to CASSVQGASDSPLHF.

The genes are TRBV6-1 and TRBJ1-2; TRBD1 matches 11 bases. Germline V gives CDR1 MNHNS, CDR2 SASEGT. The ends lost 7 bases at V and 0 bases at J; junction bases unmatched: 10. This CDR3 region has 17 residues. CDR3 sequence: CASIPKGQGGTNYGYTF. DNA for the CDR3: TGTGCCAGCATCCCCAAGGGACAGGGGGGGACTAACTATGGCTACACCTTC.

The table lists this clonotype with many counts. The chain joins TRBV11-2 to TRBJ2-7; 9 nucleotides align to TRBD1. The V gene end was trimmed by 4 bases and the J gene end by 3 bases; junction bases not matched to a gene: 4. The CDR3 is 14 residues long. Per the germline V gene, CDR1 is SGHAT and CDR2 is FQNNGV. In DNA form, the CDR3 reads TGTGCCAGCAGCTCCGGACAGGGGCACTACGAGCAGTACTTC. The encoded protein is CASSSGQGHYEQYF.

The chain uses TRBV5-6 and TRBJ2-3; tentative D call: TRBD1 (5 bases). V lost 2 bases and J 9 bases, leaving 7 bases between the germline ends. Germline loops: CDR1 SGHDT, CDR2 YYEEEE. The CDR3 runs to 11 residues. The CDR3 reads CASSLRGTQYF. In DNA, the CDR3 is TGTGCCAGCAGCTTAAGGGGAACGCAGTATTTT.

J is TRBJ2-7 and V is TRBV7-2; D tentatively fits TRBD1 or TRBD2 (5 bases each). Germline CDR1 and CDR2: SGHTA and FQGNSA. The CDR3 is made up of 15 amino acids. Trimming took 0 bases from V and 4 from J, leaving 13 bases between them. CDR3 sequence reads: CASSLAAGGPYEQYF. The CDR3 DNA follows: TGTGCCAGCAGCTTAGCGGCTGGGGGACCATACGAGCAGTACTTC.

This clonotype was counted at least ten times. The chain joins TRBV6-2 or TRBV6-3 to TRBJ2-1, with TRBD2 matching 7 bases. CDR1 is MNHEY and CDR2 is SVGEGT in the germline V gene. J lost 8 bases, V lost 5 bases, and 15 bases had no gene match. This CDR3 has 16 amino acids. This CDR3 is CASSPPQRGAFDEQFF. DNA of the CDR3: TGTGCCAGCAGTCCTCCCCAGCGGGGAGCTTTCGATGAGCAGTTCTTC.

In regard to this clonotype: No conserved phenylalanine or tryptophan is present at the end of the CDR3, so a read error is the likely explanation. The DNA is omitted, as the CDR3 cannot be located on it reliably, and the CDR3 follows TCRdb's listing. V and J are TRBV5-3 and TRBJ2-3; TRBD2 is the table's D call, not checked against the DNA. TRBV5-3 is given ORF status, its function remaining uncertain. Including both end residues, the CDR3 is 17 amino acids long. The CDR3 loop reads CASSPEALGLETQYFGP.